Below, 9 T cell receptor beta chains from the same sample are listed, as sequenced in a study of early T cells in non-severe SARS-CoV-2 infection. TCRdb called the 5' RACE reads again in MiXCR, with one record for every CDR3 protein. The data hold under 70,000 distinct CDR3 sequences, with around 14% observed a single time. The sequences come from whole blood, collected at baseline. These receptors were taken from an adult who was a healthcare worker with PCR-confirmed SARS-CoV-2 infection or an uninfected control (not recorded which).

In its sample, this clonotype was seen a few times. CDR3 nucleotide sequence: TGCAGTGGGGCCGACTCTGGGGCCAACGTCCTGACTTTC. Residues: CSGADSGANVLTF. This chain connects TRBV20-1 to TRBJ2-6, with D hard to call. This CDR3 region has 13 residues. V lost 7 bases, J lost 0 bases, and 7 bases lay in between. Germline lookup yields CDR1 DFQATT and CDR2 SNEGSKA (reference sequence).

This clonotype was recorded a few times. V and J are TRBV2 and TRBJ2-2, with D possibly being TRBD2 (5 bases). The CDR3 is 14 amino acids. V shed 7 bases and J shed 7 bases, with 16 bases lying between them. The germline gives CDR1 SNHLY, CDR2 FYNNEI. In nucleotides, the CDR3 is TGTGCCAGCACCGGGCCCAAACGGGACGGGGAGCTGTTTTTT. It encodes CASTGPKRDGELFF.

This chain connects TRBV12-3 or TRBV12-4 to TRBJ1-2; D might be TRBD1 (5 bases). V lost 6 bases and J 3 bases, leaving 14 bases between the germline ends. The CDR3 is 14 amino acids. The CDR3 DNA sequence: TGTGCCAGCAGCCCGACCGGGGCTCACTATGGCTACACCTTC. Protein: CASSPTGAHYGYTF.

The chain recombines TRBV5-8 with TRBJ1-5; TRBD1 matches at 7 bases. V shed 4 bases and J 3 bases; nucleotides not matched to a gene: 7. The CDR3 covers 15 residues. CDR1 is SGHTS and CDR2 is YDEGEE in the germline V gene. The CDR3 protein is CASSGGTVDNQPQHF. The CDR3 nucleotides read TGTGCCAGCAGCGGTGGGACAGTGGACAATCAGCCCCAGCATTTT.

The chain uses TRBV18 and TRBJ2-7; 7 positions agree with TRBD2. V shed 3 bases, J shed 3 bases, and the junction held 5 bases outside the gene matches. CDR1 and CDR2 (germline): KGHSH, LQKENI. The CDR3 totals 14 residues. The CDR3: CASSPERGYYEQYF. DNA of the CDR3: TGTGCCAGCTCACCGGAGCGGGGATACTACGAGCAGTACTTC. The variable domain in full, completed from reference TRBV18 and TRBJ2-7, reads NAGVMQNPRHLVRRRGQEARLRCSPMKGHSHVYWYRQLPEEGLKFMVYLQKENIIDESGMPKERFSAEFPKEGPSILRIQQVVRGDSAAYFCASSPERGYYEQYFGPGTRLTVT.

This clonotype appeared a few times. The V call is TRBV27, the J call TRBJ1-1; D is uncertain. The CDR3 has 14 residues. Deletions cut 2 bases from V and 0 bases from J, with 7 bases between. The germline gives CDR1 MNHEY, CDR2 SMNVEV (reference sequence). The CDR3 nucleotides are TGTGCCAGCAGTTTAACGGGGATGAACACTGAAGCTTTCTTT. Its translation is CASSLTGMNTEAFF.

The table lists this clonotype with many counts. This sequence joins TRBV6-6 and TRBJ2-1, with D possibly matching TRBD1 (5 bases). CDR1 and CDR2 from the germline V gene are MNHNY and SVGAGI (reference sequence). CDR3 length equals 14 residues. Trimming stripped 4 bases from V and 2 bases from J, with 9 bases between. In DNA, the CDR3 is TGTGCCAGCAGTTCTCAGGGCGCCTACAATGAGCAGTTCTTC. Translating it yields CASSSQGAYNEQFF.

This chain uses TRBV28 with TRBJ1-3; the D is unclear. In germline, CDR1 is MDHEN, CDR2 SYDVKM. The CDR3 length is 14 residues. Trimming cost V 2 bases and J 1 base, with 6 bases left between them. CDR3 bases: TGTGCCAGCAGTTTAAAATTTTCTGGAAACACCATATATTTT. This encodes CASSLKFSGNTIYF. Full variable domain (rest looked up from reference TRBV28 and TRBJ1-3): DVKVTQSSRYLVKRTGEKVFLECVQDMDHENMFWYRQDPGLGLRLIYFSYDVKMKEKGDIPEGYSVSREKKERFSLILESASTNQTSMYLCASSLKFSGNTIYFGEGSWLTVV.

The chain joins TRBV7-2 to TRBJ1-3; D not resolved. The germline gives CDR1 SGHTA, CDR2 FQGNSA. The CDR3 covers 15 residues. Trimming removed 4 bases from V and 0 bases from J, with 10 bases in between. For the CDR3, the DNA is TGTGCCAGCAGCTCCCCGAGGGCCTCTGGAAACACCATATATTTT. The encoded protein is CASSSPRASGNTIYF. Using reference TRBV7-2 and TRBJ1-3 for the parts outside the CDR3, the full variable domain is GAGVSQSPSNKVTEKGKDVELRCDPISGHTALYWYRQSLGQGLEFLIYFQGNSAPDKSGLPSDRFSAERTGGSVSTLTIQRTQQEDSAVYLCASSSPRASGNTIYFGEGSWLTVV.